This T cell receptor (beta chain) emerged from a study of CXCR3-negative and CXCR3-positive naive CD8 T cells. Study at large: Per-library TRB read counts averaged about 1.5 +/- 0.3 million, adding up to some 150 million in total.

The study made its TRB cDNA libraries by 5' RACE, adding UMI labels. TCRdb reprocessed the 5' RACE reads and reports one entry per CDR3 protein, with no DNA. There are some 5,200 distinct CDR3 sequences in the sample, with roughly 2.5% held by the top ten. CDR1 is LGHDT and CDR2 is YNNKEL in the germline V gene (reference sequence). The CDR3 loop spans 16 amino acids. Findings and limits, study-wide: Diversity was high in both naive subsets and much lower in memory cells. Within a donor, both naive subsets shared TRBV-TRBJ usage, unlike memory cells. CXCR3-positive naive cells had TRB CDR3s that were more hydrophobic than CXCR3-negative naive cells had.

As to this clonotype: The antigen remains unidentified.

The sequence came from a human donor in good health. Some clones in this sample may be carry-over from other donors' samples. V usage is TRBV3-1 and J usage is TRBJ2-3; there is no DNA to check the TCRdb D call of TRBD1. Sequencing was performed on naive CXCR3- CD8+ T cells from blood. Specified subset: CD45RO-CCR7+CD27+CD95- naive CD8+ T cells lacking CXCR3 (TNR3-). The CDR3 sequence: CASSQVGQKKPDTQYF.